This TCR beta chain was recovered during a study of OX40 agonist ivuxolimab in advanced cancers. About this clone: Within the sample, other DNA sequences also encode this same CDR3.

The germline CDR1 and CDR2 sequences are KGHSH and LQKENI. The CDR3 has 12 residues. Between the trimmed V and J ends, which lost 3 bases and 7 bases, there was a span of 7 bases. The method was immunoSEQ multiplex PCR; TCRdb's version includes in-frame clones alone and lacks a portion of them. The data contain over 85,000 clones, roughly 90% of them seen just once; the ten biggest clones take up 0.3% to 0.4%. The sequencing here drew on CD4+ or CD8+ T cells sorted from blood, taken in a trial of the OX40 agonist ivuxolimab. This sequence joins TRBV18 and TRBJ2-1; D call uncertain. The receptor's source is an adult with an advanced solid tumor such as melanoma, head and neck, liver or kidney cancer. CDR3 residues: CASSPLGNEQFF. In nucleotides, the CDR3 is TGTGCCAGCTCACCCCTAGGGAATGAGCAGTTCTTC.